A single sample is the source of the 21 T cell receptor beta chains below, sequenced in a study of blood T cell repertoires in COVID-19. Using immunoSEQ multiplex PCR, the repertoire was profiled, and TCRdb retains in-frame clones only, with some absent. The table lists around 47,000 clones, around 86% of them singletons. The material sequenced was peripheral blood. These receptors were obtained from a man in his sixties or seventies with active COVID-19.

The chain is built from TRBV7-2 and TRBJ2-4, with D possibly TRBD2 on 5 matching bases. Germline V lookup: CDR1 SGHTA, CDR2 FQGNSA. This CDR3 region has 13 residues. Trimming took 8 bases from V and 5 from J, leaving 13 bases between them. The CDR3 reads CASAPGSQNIQYF. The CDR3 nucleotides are TGTGCCAGCGCGCCGGGGTCCCAAAACATTCAGTACTTC.

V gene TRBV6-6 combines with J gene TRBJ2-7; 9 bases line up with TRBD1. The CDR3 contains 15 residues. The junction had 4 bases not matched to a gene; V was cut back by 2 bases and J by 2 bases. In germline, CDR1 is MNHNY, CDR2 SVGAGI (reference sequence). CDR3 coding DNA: TGTGCCAGCAGTTACATGGACAGGGGTACCTACGAGCAGTACTTC. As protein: CASSYMDRGTYEQYF.

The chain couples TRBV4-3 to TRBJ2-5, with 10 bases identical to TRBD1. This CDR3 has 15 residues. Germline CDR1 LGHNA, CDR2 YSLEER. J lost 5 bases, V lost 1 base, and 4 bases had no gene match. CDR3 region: CASSQGGGQGETQYF. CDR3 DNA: TGCGCCAGCAGCCAAGGGGGGGGACAGGGGGAGACCCAGTACTTC.

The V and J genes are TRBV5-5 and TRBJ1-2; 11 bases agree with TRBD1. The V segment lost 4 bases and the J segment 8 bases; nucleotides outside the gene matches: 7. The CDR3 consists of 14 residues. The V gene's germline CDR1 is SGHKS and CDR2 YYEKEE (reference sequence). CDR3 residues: CASSLDRGHEGYTF. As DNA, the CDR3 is TGTGCCAGCAGCCTGGACAGGGGGCACGAGGGCTACACCTTC. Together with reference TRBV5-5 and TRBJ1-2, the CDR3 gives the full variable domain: DAGVTQSPTHLIKTRGQQVTLRCSPISGHKSVSWYQQVLGQGPQFIFQYYEKEERGRGNFPDRFSARQFPNYSSELNVNALLLGDSALYLCASSLDRGHEGYTFGSGTRLTVV.

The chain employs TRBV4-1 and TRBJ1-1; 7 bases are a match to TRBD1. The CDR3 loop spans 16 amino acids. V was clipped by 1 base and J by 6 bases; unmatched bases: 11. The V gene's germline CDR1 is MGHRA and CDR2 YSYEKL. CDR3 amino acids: CASSQGFDRVGSEAFF. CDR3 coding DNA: TGCGCCAGCAGCCAAGGTTTCGACAGGGTTGGTTCTGAAGCTTTCTTT.

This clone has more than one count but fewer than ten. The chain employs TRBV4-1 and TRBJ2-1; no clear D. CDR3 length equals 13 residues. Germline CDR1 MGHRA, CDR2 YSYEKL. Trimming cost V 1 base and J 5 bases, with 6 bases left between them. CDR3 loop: CASSQVLDNEQFF. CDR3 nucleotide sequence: TGCGCCAGCAGCCAAGTCCTAGACAATGAGCAGTTCTTC.

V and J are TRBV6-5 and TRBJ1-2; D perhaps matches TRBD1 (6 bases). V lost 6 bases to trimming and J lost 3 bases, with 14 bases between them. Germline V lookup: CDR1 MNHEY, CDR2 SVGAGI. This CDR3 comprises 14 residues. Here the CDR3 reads CASRYGQTYYGYTF. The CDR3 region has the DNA TGTGCCAGCAGGTACGGACAGACCTACTATGGCTACACCTTC.

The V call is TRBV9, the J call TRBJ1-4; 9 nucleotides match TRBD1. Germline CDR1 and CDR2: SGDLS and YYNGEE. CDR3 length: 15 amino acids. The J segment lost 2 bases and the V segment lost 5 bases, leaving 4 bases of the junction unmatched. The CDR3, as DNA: TGTGCCAGCAGTGAACAGGGGGCGACTAATGAAAAACTGTTTTTT. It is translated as CASSEQGATNEKLFF.

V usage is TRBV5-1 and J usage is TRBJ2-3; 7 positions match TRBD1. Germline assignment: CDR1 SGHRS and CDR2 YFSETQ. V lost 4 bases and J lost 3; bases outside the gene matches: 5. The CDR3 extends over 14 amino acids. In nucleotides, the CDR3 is TGCGCCAGCAGCGGGACAGCAAATACAGATACGCAGTATTTT. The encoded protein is CASSGTANTDTQYF. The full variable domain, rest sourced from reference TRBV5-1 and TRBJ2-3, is KAGVTQTPRYLIKTRGQQVTLSCSPISGHRSVSWYQQTPGQGLQFLFEYFSETQRNKGNFPGRFSGRQFSNSRSEMNVSTLELGDSALYLCASSGTANTDTQYFGPGTRLTVL.

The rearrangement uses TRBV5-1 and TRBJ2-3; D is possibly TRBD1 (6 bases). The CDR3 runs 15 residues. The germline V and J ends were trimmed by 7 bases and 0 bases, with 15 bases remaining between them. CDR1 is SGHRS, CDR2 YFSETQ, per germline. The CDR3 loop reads CASRRQEFSTDTQYF. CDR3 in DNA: TGCGCCAGCCGACGACAGGAGTTTAGCACAGATACGCAGTATTTT.

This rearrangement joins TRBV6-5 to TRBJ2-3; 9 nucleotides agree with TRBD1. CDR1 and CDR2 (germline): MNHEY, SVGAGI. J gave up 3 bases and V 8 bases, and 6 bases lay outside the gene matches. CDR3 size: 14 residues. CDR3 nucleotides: TGTGCCAGCGAGGGACAGGGAGGGACAGATACGCAGTATTTT. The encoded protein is CASEGQGGTDTQYF.

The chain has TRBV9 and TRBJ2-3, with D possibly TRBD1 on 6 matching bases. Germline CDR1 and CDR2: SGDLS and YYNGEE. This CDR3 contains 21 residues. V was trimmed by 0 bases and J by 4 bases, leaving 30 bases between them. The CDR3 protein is CASSVAARHPRGTSTSDTQYF. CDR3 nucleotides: TGTGCCAGCAGCGTAGCGGCTCGGCACCCGAGGGGGACATCAACGTCAGATACGCAGTATTTT.

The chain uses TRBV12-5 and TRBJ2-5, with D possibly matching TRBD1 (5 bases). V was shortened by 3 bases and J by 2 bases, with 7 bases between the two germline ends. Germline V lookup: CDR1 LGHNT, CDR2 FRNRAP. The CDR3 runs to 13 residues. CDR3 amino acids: CASGLGVQETQYF. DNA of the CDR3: TGTGCTAGTGGTTTAGGGGTTCAAGAGACCCAGTACTTC.

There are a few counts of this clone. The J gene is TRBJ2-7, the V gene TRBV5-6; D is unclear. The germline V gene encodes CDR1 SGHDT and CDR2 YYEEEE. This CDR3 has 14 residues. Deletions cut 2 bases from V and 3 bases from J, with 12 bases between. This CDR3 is CASSFWQVIYEQYF. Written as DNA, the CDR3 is TGTGCCAGCAGCTTCTGGCAGGTGATCTACGAGCAGTACTTC.

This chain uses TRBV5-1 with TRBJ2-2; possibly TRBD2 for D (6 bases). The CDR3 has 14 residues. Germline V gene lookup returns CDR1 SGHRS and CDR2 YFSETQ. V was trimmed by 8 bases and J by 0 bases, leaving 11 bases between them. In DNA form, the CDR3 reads TGCGCCAGTCGGGACTCGTCGAACACCGGGGAGCTGTTTTTT. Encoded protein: CASRDSSNTGELFF.

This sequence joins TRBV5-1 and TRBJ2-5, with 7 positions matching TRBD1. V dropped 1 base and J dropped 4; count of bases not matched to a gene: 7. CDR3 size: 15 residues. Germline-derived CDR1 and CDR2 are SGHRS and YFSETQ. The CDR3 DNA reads TGCGCCAGCAGCTTGAACGAGGGGGCCGGAGAGACCCAGTACTTC. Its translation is CASSLNEGAGETQYF.

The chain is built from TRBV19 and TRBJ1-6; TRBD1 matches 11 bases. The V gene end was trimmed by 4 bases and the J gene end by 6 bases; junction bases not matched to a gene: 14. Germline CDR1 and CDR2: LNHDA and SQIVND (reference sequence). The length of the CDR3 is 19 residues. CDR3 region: CASSNPLGQGVWSNSPLHF. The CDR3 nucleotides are TGTGCCAGTAGTAACCCCCTGGGACAGGGGGTTTGGAGTAATTCACCCCTCCACTTT.

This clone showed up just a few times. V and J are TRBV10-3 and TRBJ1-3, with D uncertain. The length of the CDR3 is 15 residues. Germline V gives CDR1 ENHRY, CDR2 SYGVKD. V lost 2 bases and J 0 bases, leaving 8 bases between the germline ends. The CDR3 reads CAISEGQSSGNTIYF. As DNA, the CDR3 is TGTGCCATCAGTGAGGGGCAAAGCTCTGGAAACACCATATATTTT.

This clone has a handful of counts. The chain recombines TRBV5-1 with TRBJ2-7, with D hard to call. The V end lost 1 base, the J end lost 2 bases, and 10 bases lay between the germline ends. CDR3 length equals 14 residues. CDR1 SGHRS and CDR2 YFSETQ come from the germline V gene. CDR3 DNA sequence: TGCGCCAGCAGCTTGACCGCCAGTCCCTACGAGCAGTACTTC. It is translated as CASSLTASPYEQYF.

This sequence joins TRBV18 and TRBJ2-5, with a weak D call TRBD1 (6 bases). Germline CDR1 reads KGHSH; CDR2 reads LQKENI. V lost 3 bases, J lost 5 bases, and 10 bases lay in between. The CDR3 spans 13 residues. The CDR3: CASSPGAQETQYF. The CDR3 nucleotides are TGTGCCAGCTCACCGGGGGCGCAGGAGACCCAGTACTTC.

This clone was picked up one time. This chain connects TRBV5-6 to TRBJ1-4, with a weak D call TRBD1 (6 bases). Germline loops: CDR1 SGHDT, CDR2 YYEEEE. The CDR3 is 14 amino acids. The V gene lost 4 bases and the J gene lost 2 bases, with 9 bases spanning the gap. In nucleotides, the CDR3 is TGTGCCAGCAGCCCCAGGGGTACTAATGAAAAACTGTTTTTT. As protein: CASSPRGTNEKLFF.